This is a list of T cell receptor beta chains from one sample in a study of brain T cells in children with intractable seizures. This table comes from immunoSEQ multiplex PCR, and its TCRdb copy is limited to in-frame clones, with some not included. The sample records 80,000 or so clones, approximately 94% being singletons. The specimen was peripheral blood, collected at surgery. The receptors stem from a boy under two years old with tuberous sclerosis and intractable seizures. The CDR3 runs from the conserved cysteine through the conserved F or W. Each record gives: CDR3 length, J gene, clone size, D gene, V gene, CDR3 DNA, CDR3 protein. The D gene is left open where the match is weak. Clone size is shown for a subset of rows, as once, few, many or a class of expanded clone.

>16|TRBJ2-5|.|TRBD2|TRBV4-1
TGCGCCAGCAGCCAATACTCGGGTAGACTAGCGAAGACCCAGTACTTC
CASSQYSGRLAKTQYF
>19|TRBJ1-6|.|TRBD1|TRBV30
TGTGCCTGGAGTGTTGCGGGACAGATGACCAGCTCCTATAATTCACCCCTCCACTTT
CAWSVAGQMTSSYNSPLHF
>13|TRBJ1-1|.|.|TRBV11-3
TGTGCCAGCAGCGTCCAAGCGGACACTGAAGCTTTCTTT
CASSVQADTEAFF
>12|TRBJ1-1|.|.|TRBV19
TGTGCCAGCCTCGCCCCCGACACTGAAGCTTTCTTT
CASLAPDTEAFF
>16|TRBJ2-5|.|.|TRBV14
TGTGCCAGCAGCCAAACCCCCGTCTGGACCCAAGAGACCCAGTACTTC
CASSQTPVWTQETQYF
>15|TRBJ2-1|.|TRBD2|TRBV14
TGTGCCAGCAGCCAAGGTCTAGCAGCGGGGCATGAGCAGTTCTTC
CASSQGLAAGHEQFF
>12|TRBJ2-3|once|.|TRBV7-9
TGTGCCAGCAGCCCTCTTTCAGATACGCAGTATTTT
CASSPLSDTQYF
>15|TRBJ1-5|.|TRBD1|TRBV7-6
TGTGCCAGCAGCTTAGGACAGGGAATCCATCAGCCCCAGCATTTT
CASSLGQGIHQPQHF
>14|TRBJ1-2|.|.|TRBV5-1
TGCGCCAGCAGCTCCCAGGGTGGTTTGAATGGCTACACCTTC
CASSSQGGLNGYTF
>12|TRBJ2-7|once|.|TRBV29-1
TGCAGCGCGACCGGGGGAACCTACGAGCAGTACTTC
CSATGGTYEQYF
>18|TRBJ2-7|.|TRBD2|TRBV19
TGTGCCAGTAGTGGCCGGCCACTAGCGGGAGTCCTCGCCTACGAGCAGTACTTC
CASSGRPLAGVLAYEQYF
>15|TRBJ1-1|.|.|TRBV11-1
TGTGCCAGCAGTAAAGGGGCATGGAGGAACACTGAAGCTTTCTTT
CASSKGAWRNTEAFF
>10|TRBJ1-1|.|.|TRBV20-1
TGCAGTGCTAGTCGCCGTGAAGCTTTCTTT
CSASRREAFF
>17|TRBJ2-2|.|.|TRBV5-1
TGCGCCAGCAGCCCGCATTCTTCAGGGGCCGACACCGGGGAGCTGTTTTTT
CASSPHSSGADTGELFF
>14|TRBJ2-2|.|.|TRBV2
TGTGCCAGCAGTGGATCAAGGACCGCCGGGGAGCTGTTTTTT
CASSGSRTAGELFF
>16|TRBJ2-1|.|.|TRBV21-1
TGTGCCAGCAGCAAAGAAGGCGGTAGCGGGCACAATGAGCAGTTCTTC
CASSKEGGSGHNEQFF
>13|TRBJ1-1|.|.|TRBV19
TGTGCCAGTAACGAACGGTTGAACACTGAAGCTTTCTTT
CASNERLNTEAFF
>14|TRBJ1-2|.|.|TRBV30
TGTGCCTGGAGTAAAAACCGCATTAACTATGGCTACACCTTC
CAWSKNRINYGYTF
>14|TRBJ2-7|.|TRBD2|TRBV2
TGTGCCAGCATGGTAGGGCTAGCGGGAGCCGGGCAGTACTTC
CASMVGLAGAGQYF
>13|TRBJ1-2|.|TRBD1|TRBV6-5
TGTGCCAGCGCTGGGACAGGGGGGCATGGCTACACCTTC
CASAGTGGHGYTF
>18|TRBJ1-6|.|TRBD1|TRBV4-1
TGCGCCAGCAGCCAACTTCCGGGACAGGGGGCGCGGGGAACACCCCTCCACTTT
CASSQLPGQGARGTPLHF
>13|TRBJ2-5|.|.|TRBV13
TGTGCCAGCAGCTTTATCGGTCGGGAGACCCAGTACTTC
CASSFIGRETQYF
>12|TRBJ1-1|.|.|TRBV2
TGTGCCAGCAGTGTGCAGGGGACTGAAGCTTTCTTT
CASSVQGTEAFF
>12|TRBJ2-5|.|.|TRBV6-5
TGTGCCAGCAGGACTAACTCGGAGACCCAGTACTTC
CASRTNSETQYF
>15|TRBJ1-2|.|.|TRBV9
TGTGCCAGCAGCGTAGACGGGGCGGAGGGTAATGGCTACACCTTC
CASSVDGAEGNGYTF
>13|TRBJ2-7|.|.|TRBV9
TGTGCCAGCAGCGTAGCTACGGACTACGAGCAGTACTTC
CASSVATDYEQYF
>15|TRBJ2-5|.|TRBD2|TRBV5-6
TGTGCCAGCAGCTTGGCCCCTAGCGGGAGAGAGACCCAGTACTTC
CASSLAPSGRETQYF
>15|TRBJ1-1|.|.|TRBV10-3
TGTGCCATCAGTGAGTCGACAAGCTGGGCTACTGAAGCTTTCTTT
CAISESTSWATEAFF
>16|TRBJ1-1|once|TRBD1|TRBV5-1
TGCGCCAGCAGACAGACAGGGTGGGGGAGGAGGACTGAAGCTTTCTTT
CASRQTGWGRRTEAFF
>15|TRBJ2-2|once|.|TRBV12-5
TGTGCTAGTGGTTTTGTGGGATTCGACACCGGGGAGCTGTTTTTT
CASGFVGFDTGELFF
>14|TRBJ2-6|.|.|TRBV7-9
TGTGCCAGCAGCTTGGTTTCTGGGGCCAACGTCCTGACTTTC
CASSLVSGANVLTF
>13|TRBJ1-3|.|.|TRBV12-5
TGTGCTAGTGGTTTGGTTGGGGGAAACACCATATATTTT
CASGLVGGNTIYF
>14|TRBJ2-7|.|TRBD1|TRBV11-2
TGTGCCAGCAGCCTGCTGGACAGGGGCGGCGAGCAGTACTTC
CASSLLDRGGEQYF
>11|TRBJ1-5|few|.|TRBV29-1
TGCAGCGTTGGGGGCAATCAGCCCCAGCATTTT
CSVGGNQPQHF
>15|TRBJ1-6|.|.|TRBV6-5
TGTGTCAGCAGTTACGCCGGGGGCGCCGATTCACCCCTCCACTTT
CVSSYAGGADSPLHF
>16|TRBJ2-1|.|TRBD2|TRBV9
TGTGCCAGCAGCGACGAAGCGGGGGGGGTCCTCTATGAGCAGTTCTTC
CASSDEAGGVLYEQFF
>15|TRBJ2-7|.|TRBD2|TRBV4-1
TGCGCCAGCAGCCAAGGTGTGGCTAGCGGCTACGAGCAGTACTTC
CASSQGVASGYEQYF
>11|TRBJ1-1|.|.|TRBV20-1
TGCAGTGCTAGGGCAGGGGTTGCAGCTTTCTTT
CSARAGVAAFF
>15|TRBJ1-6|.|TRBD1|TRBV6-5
TGTGCCAGCAGACCTGACAGGGTTTCTAATTCACCCCTCCACTTT
CASRPDRVSNSPLHF
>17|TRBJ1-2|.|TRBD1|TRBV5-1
TGCGCCAGCAGCCTGAACCTGGGCAGGGGGCACGGCTATGGCTACACCTTC
CASSLNLGRGHGYGYTF
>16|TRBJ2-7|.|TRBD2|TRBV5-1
TGCGCCAGCAGCTTAAGACTAGCGGGAGGCGATTACGAGCAGTACTTC
CASSLRLAGGDYEQYF
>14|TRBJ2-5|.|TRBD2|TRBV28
TGTGCCAGCATGACTAGCGCGGGAAAAGAGACCCAGTACTTC
CASMTSAGKETQYF
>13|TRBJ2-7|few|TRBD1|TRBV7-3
TGTGCCAGCTCAGGGACAGGGTTTTACGAGCAGTACTTC
CASSGTGFYEQYF
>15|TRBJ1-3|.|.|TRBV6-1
TGTGCCAGCAGTGACCTTCGGGGGGCCGGAAACACCATATATTTT
CASSDLRGAGNTIYF
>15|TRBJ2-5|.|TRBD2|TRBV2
TGTGCCAGCAGTCAGATAGCGGGGCTTCAAGAGACCCAGTACTTC
CASSQIAGLQETQYF
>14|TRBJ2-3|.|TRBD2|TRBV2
TGTGCCAGCAGCGCCGGGACTAGCGGGACTACGCAGTATTTT
CASSAGTSGTTQYF
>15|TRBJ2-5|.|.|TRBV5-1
TGCGCCAGCAGCTTGGGGGGGGCTCCCCAAGAGACCCAGTACTTC
CASSLGGAPQETQYF
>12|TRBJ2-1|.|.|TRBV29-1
TGCAGCGTATACAGCCTTTACAATGAGCAGTTCTTC
CSVYSLYNEQFF
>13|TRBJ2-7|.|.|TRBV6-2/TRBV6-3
TGTGCCAGCAGTTACTCGAAATCCTACGAGCAGTACTTC
CASSYSKSYEQYF
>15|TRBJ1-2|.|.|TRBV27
TGTGCCAGCGGCCGGGGGGCAGGCTCGCTCTATGGCTACACCTTC
CASGRGAGSLYGYTF
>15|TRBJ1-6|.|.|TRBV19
TGTGCCAGTAGTGATGAAGGAGTGGCGGATTCACCCCTCCACTTT
CASSDEGVADSPLHF
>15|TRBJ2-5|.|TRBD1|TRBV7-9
TGTGCCAGCAGCAACCGGGGACAGGGGGTATTAACCCAGTACTTC
CASSNRGQGVLTQYF
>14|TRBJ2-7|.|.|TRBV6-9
TGTGCCAGCACCCCAGGGCAGGGCCCCTACGAGCAGTACTTC
CASTPGQGPYEQYF
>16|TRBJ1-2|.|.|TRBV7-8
TGTGCCAGCAGCTTAAGGCAGGCCTTAGGAAAGGATGGCTACACCTTC
CASSLRQALGKDGYTF
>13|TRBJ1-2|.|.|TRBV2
TGTGCCAGCACCCCACGGGAAGGGGCCGGCTACACCTTC
CASTPREGAGYTF
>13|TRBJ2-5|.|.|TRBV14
TGTGCCAGCAGCCCGGCCCTGCGAGAGACCCAGTACTTC
CASSPALRETQYF
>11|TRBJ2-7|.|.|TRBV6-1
TGTGCCAGCCGTCAGCTGGGCGAGCAGTACTTC
CASRQLGEQYF